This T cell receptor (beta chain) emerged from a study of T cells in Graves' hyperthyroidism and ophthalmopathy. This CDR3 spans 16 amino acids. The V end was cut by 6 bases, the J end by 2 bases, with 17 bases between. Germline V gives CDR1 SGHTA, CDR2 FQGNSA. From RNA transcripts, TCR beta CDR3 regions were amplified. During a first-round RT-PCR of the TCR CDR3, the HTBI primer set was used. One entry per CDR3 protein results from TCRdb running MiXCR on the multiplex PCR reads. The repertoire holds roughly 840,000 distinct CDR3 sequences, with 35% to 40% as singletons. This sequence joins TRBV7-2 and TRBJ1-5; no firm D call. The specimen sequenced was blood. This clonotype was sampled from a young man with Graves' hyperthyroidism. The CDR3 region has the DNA TGTGCCAGCAGTTTTAGTGTGAGTACGCGCAATCAGCCCCAGCATTTT. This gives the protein CASSFSVSTRNQPQHF.